The 10 T cell receptor beta chains below come from one sample, sequenced in a study of regulatory T cells in long-lasting Graves disease. This sample's time point: newly diagnosed GD, antithyroid drugs for less than 3 months. Preparation of the TCR library used RNA extracted from PBMCs. According to the study, TCR beta libraries were built with iRepertoire HTBI primers and CDR3-region Arm-PCR. TCRdb fed the multiplex PCR reads into MiXCR, producing one record per CDR3 protein. The data show 380,000 or so distinct CDR3 sequences, with 15% to 20% seen just once and around 20% held by the top ten. The data also belong to a second study, concerning T cells in Graves' hyperthyroidism and ophthalmopathy.

The sample here was peripheral blood mononuclear cells (PBMCs), taken at new diagnosis, from a patient treated with antithyroid drugs. Receptors originate from a woman aged 18 to 35 with Graves disease.

This clonotype was recorded at least ten times. The chain links TRBV4-1 to TRBJ2-3, with 8 bases lining up with TRBD2. The length of the CDR3 is 16 residues. The trim removed 0 bases at V and 5 bases at J, leaving 7 bases unmatched. Germline CDR1 and CDR2: MGHRA and YSYEKL. The CDR3 loop reads CASSQDQRGKGDTQYF. DNA for the CDR3: TGCGCCAGCAGCCAAGATCAGCGGGGGAAAGGAGATACGCAGTATTTT.

V and J are TRBV10-3 and TRBJ1-3; D remains ambiguous. The germline V gene encodes CDR1 ENHRY and CDR2 SYGVKD. CDR3 length equals 16 residues. Between the trimmed V and J ends, which lost 4 bases and 4 bases, there was a span of 17 bases. CDR3 protein: CAISADQLTGGNTIYF. The CDR3 coding sequence is TGTGCCATCAGTGCGGACCAATTAACGGGCGGAAACACCATATATTTT.

This clonotype was counted many times. The chain has TRBV10-3 and TRBJ2-7; a possible D gene is TRBD2 (5 bases). Germline CDR1 is ENHRY and CDR2 is SYGVKD. The V end was cut by 6 bases, the J end by 1 base, with 7 bases between. The CDR3 loop spans 12 amino acids. CDR3 loop: CAISPGSYEQYF. In DNA form, the CDR3 reads TGTGCCATCAGCCCGGGATCCTACGAGCAGTACTTC.

This clonotype has a count of ten or more. This sequence joins TRBV6-1 and TRBJ2-7, with 7 bases matching TRBD2. Germline values: CDR1 MNHNS, CDR2 SASEGT. The ends lost 0 bases at V and 7 bases at J; junction bases unmatched: 9. The CDR3 contains 15 residues. The CDR3 protein is CASSEAQGLDGEQYF. CDR3 coding DNA: TGTGCCAGCAGTGAAGCGCAAGGACTAGACGGAGAGCAGTACTTC.

This clonotype was observed a few times. This sequence joins TRBV27 and TRBJ1-6; D unresolved. CDR1 is MNHEY, CDR2 SMNVEV, per germline (reference sequence). The CDR3 has 14 residues. Trimming removed 3 bases from V and 7 bases from J, with 10 bases in between. The CDR3 bases are TGTGCCAGCAGTTTCCTCCCCGGGAATTCACCCCTCCACTTT. This codes for CASSFLPGNSPLHF.

The sample holds many counts of this clonotype. The CDR3 DNA reads as TGTGCCAGCAGTGAGACCAGGGGCTATGGCTACACCTTC. It codes for CASSETRGYGYTF. The chain uses TRBV2 and TRBJ1-2; perhaps TRBD1 as D (6 bases). Looked up from germline, CDR1 is SNHLY and CDR2 is FYNNEI. V lost 3 bases to trimming and J lost 4 bases, with 9 bases between them. The CDR3 runs to 13 residues.

The J gene is TRBJ2-5, the V gene TRBV18; 9 bases are shared with TRBD1. The V segment lost 3 bases and the J segment 4 bases; nucleotides outside the gene matches: 9. Germline V gives CDR1 KGHSH, CDR2 LQKENI. The CDR3 length is 16 residues. The CDR3 coding sequence is TGTGCCAGCTCACCTGCCGGGACAGGGCAGGGAGAGACCCAGTACTTC. As protein: CASSPAGTGQGETQYF.

This clonotype was recorded a few times. V and J are TRBV5-1 and TRBJ2-7; D is possibly TRBD1 or TRBD2 (6 bases each). The CDR3 length is 13 residues. Trimming shortened V by 5 bases and J by 2 bases, and 11 bases separated the two germline ends. Germline assignment: CDR1 SGHRS and CDR2 YFSETQ. The CDR3 coding sequence is TGCGCCAGCAGGCGGGACATAGCCTACGAGCAGTACTTC. Its translation: CASRRDIAYEQYF.

For this clonotype: At one end, the junction sequence differs from germline, possibly due to a read error. The chain joins TRBV3-1 to TRBJ2-7; D uncertain. Germline V lookup: CDR1 LGHDT, CDR2 YNNKEL (reference sequence). This CDR3 has 12 residues. The CDR3 nucleotides are TGTGCCAGTAGCCCCCAGTGGGACGAGCAGTACTTC. Protein sequence: CASSPQWDEQYF.

This clonotype was seen repeatedly, ten times or more. This chain links TRBV2 with TRBJ1-1; 7 bases agree with TRBD1. CDR1 and CDR2 (germline): SNHLY, FYNNEI. With 6 bases clipped from V and 4 bases from J, the junction kept 8 bases outside the gene matches. This CDR3 is 14 amino acids long. The CDR3, as DNA: TGTGCCAGCAGCGCTTCGACAGGGTTCACTGAAGCTTTCTTT. Translated: CASSASTGFTEAFF.